This TCR beta chain comes out of a study of cytomegalovirus exposure and HLA in healthy donors. Study outcomes and limitations: Researchers counted 164 TCR beta chains as cytomegalovirus-associated.

Of note for this clone: Its antigen is unknown.

The primer mix had 60 Vbeta and 13 Jbeta primers. The method was immunoSEQ multiplex PCR; TCRdb's version includes in-frame clones alone and lacks a portion of them. The sample shows over 70,000 clones, around 71% of them seen only once. The CDR3 consists of 17 residues. V was trimmed by 0 bases and J by 0 bases, leaving 12 bases between them. The germline V gene has CDR1 MGHRA and CDR2 YSYEKL. Source material: PBMCs. The chain uses TRBV4-1 and TRBJ2-4, with D maybe TRBD1 (5 bases). The sequence was obtained from a man aged 30-40 years in good health and CMV-seronegative. CDR3 protein: CASSQDGQLLAKNIQYF. The CDR3 region has the DNA TGCGCCAGCAGCCAAGATGGACAACTACTAGCCAAAAACATTCAGTACTTC.